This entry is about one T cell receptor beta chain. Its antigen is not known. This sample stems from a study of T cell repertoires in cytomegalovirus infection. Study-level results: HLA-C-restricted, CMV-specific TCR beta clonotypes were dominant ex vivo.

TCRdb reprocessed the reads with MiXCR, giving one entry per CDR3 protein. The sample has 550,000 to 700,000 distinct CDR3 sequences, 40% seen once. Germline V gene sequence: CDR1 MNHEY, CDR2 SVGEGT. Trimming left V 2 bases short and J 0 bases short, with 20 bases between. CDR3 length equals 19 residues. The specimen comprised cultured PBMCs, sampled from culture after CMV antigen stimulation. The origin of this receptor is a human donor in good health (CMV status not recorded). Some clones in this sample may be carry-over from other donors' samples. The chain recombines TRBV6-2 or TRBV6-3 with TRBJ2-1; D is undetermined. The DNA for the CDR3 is TGTGCCAGCAGTTACACCCAGGCGCCGGCTCGGCCCTCCTACAATGAGCAGTTCTTC. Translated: CASSYTQAPARPSYNEQFF.